A single T cell receptor (beta chain) is shown here with its context. The entry originates in a study of blood T cell repertoires in COVID-19. Study in general: Acute and convalescent COVID-19 specimens originated in the United States, Italy and Spain. The analysed material was cDNA or gDNA that came from T cells, B-cell-depleted T cells, or PBMCs.

The V end lost 5 bases, the J end lost 9 bases, and 16 bases lay between the germline ends. This CDR3 spans 13 amino acids. The V gene's germline CDR1 is MDHEN and CDR2 SYDVKM. As handled by the study authors: Reference gene primer amplification yielded estimated nucleated cell counts. Some clones are missing from TCRdb's copy, which holds only in-frame ones; the method was immunoSEQ multiplex PCR. V and J calls plus clone size are reproduced from that table; the DNA served to infer D and trimming. Of fewer than 60,000 clones listed, around 85% are singletons. The sequencing input was peripheral blood. The V call is TRBV28, the J call TRBJ1-1, with D tentatively TRBD1 (5 bases). The clonotype comes from a man in his 60s with acute or convalescent COVID-19. For the CDR3, the DNA is TGTGCCAGCAGTCCCCCCAAGGCAGGGCAAGCTTTCTTT. Its translation: CASSPPKAGQAFF.